Shown below are 2 T cell receptor beta chains from a single sample sequenced in a study of T cell responses to AZD1222 COVID-19 vaccine (dated by TCRdb to the early 2020s). Receptor amplification or capture employed the immunoSEQ multiplex PCR assay. TCRdb re-hosts the immuneACCESS table, in-frame sequences only. Its copies lack some clones; in the studies checked, an unresolved V gene accounts for under half of them, and the cause for the rest is not known. Within this sample are 150,000 or so clones, with about 93% of them counted one time only. Over 4% of the sample belongs to the ten largest clones. In the paper's terms, the time point label means: baseline before first vaccination. The specimen was peripheral blood, collected on day 0 of AZD1222 vaccination. The receptors come from an adult in good health.

This chain connects TRBV3-1 (or the pseudogene TRBV3-2) to TRBJ2-3, with D perhaps TRBD2 (5 bases). The CDR3 is 15 amino acids. V was shortened by 3 bases and J by 5 bases, with 15 bases between the two germline ends. Per the germline V gene, CDR1 is LGHDT and CDR2 is YNNKEL (reference sequence). In DNA, the CDR3 is TGTGCCAGCAGCCAGACCTGGGGAGCCCAAGATACGCAGTATTTT. As protein: CASSQTWGAQDTQYF.

The chain uses TRBV10-1 and TRBJ2-3; D is ambiguous. Germline V gene data show CDR1 as WNHNN and CDR2 as SYGVQD (reference sequence). The CDR3 covers 13 residues. V lost 0 bases and J 8 bases, leaving 9 bases between the germline ends. CDR3 residues: CASSESTLGTQYF. CDR3 nucleotide sequence: TGCGCCAGCAGTGAGTCGACTCTGGGTACGCAGTATTTT.